This entry concerns a single T cell receptor (beta chain). Data came from immunoSEQ multiplex PCR; TCRdb stores just in-frame clones and leaves some out. This sample yields some 140,000 clones, of which approximately 80% are seen a single time; 9.5% to 12% belongs to the top ten. Trimming stripped 3 bases from V and 0 bases from J, with 20 bases between. Looked up from germline, CDR1 is SGDLS and CDR2 is YYNGEE. The CDR3 sequence is 18 residues long. These data come from a study of blood T cell repertoires in COVID-19. Study details: There were acute and convalescent COVID-19 samples, and they came from the United States, Italy and Spain. Sources were T cells, B-cell-depleted T cells, or PBMCs; the material itself was cDNA or gDNA.

Sequenced sample: peripheral blood. The chain employs TRBV9 and TRBJ2-3; a possible D gene is TRBD1 (5 bases). The clonotype originates from a man between 60 and 70 years old who had recovered from COVID-19. CDR3 nucleotide sequence: TGTGCCAGCAGCGCCCCCTCGGGTGGGGCACCTAGCACAGATACGCAGTATTTT. The encoded protein is CASSAPSGGAPSTDTQYF. The full variable domain, with the rest looked up from reference TRBV9 and TRBJ2-3, is DSGVTQTPKHLITATGQRVTLRCSPRSGDLSVYWYQQSLDQGLQFLIQYYNGEERAKGNILERFSAQQFPDLHSELNLSSLELGDSALYFCASSAPSGGAPSTDTQYFGPGTRLTVL.